A single sample gave rise to the 22 T cell receptor beta chains below, sequenced in a study of T cells in Graves' hyperthyroidism and ophthalmopathy. Amplified regions were TCR beta CDR3 sequences from RNA transcripts. RT-PCR in the first round (using the HTBI primer set) targeted the TCR CDR3. Each CDR3 protein is one row after TCRdb ran MiXCR on the multiplex PCR reads. The sample shows around 580,000 distinct CDR3 sequences, about 43% of them seen only once. The sequenced sample consisted of peripheral blood or thyroid tissue (not recorded which). These receptors were collected from a woman younger than 30 with Graves' hyperthyroidism.

This chain links TRBV12-3 or TRBV12-4 with TRBJ2-2, with D tentatively TRBD1 (5 bases). V lost 7 bases and J 6 bases, leaving 21 bases between the germline ends. The CDR3 consists of 16 residues. The CDR3 DNA reads as TGTGCCAGCACTAAAAAGGGGCAGGGTCGCGCCGGGGAGCTGTTTTTT. It is translated as CASTKKGQGRAGELFF.

The table lists this clonotype with a few counts. This sequence joins TRBV19 and TRBJ2-2; 7 bases agree with TRBD1. J lost 7 bases, V lost 6 bases, and 14 bases had no gene match. Germline CDR1 reads LNHDA; CDR2 reads SQIVND (reference sequence). The CDR3 is 16 residues long. CDR3 loop: CASSPRGSDRDGELFF. The CDR3 nucleotides read TGTGCCAGTAGCCCCAGGGGGTCGGACAGAGACGGGGAGCTGTTTTTT.

This chain connects TRBV29-1 to TRBJ1-1; no reliable D call. CDR1 SQVTM and CDR2 ANQGSEA come from the germline V gene. CDR3 length: 12 amino acids. V dropped 7 bases and J dropped 2 bases, with 11 bases sitting between them. CDR3 amino acids: CSGWQENTEAFF. CDR3 nucleotides: TGCAGCGGATGGCAGGAAAACACTGAAGCTTTCTTT. Together with reference TRBV29-1 and TRBJ1-1, the CDR3 gives the full variable domain: SAVISQKPSRDICQRGTSLTIQCQVDSQVTMMFWYRQQPGQSLTLIATANQGSEATYESGFVIDKFPISRPNLTFSTLTVSNMSPEDSSIYLCSGWQENTEAFFGQGTRLTVV.

As for this clonotype: This could be a read error, since a much larger clone is one nucleotide away. DNA of the CDR3: TGCGCCAGCAGCCAACAGGGATTTGGCTATGGCTACCCCTTC. Its translation is CASSQQGFGYGYPF. The rearrangement joins TRBV7-9 to TRBJ1-2; D may be TRBD1 (6 bases). Germline CDR1 SEHNR, CDR2 FQNEAQ (reference sequence). CDR3 length equals 14 residues.

This clonotype was observed many times. Written as DNA, the CDR3 is TGTGCCACCAGTGGGCTAGCGGGAGGCACAGATACGCAGTATTTT. It codes for CATSGLAGGTDTQYF. The V gene is TRBV24-1, the J gene TRBJ2-3; 10 positions match TRBD2. The CDR3 sequence is 15 residues long. The V and J ends lost 5 bases and 1 base, in that order; junction bases with no gene match: 2. Germline V CDR1 and CDR2: KGHDR, SFDVKD.

This clonotype was recorded many times. This rearrangement joins TRBV4-1 to TRBJ2-7; D gene uncertain. The CDR3 length is 15 residues. Between the trimmed V and J ends, which lost 2 bases and 2 bases, there was a span of 13 bases. The germline CDR1 and CDR2 sequences are MGHRA and YSYEKL. This CDR3 reads CASSQILGSPYEQYF. In DNA form, the CDR3 reads TGCGCCAGCAGCCAAATCCTAGGTTCCCCCTACGAGCAGTACTTC.

The chain carries TRBV2 and TRBJ2-7; D assignment may be TRBD1 or TRBD2 (5 bases each). CDR3 length equals 15 residues. V was cut by 7 bases and J by 2 bases, with 18 bases left in between. Germline CDR1 reads SNHLY; CDR2 reads FYNNEI. The CDR3 DNA reads TGTGCCAGCAATATAGGTGGGGGAGAGGCCTACGAGCAGTACTTC. Translated, it gives CASNIGGGEAYEQYF.

This clonotype appeared many times. The rearrangement joins TRBV7-7 to TRBJ2-7; 13 nucleotides agree with TRBD2. V gave up 4 bases and J gave up 5 bases; unmatched junction bases: 5. The CDR3 runs to 15 residues. Germline-derived CDR1 and CDR2 are SSHAT and FNYEAQ (reference sequence). CDR3 amino acids: CASSSGLAGVDEQYF. CDR3 nucleotide sequence: TGTGCCAGCAGCTCAGGACTAGCGGGAGTTGACGAGCAGTACTTC.

This clonotype occurred many times. The J gene is TRBJ1-2, the V gene TRBV11-3; D is possibly TRBD1 (5 bases). V gave up 0 bases and J gave up 4 bases, with 6 bases separating them. This CDR3 contains 13 residues. Germline V gene lookup returns CDR1 SGHNT and CDR2 YENEEA. The CDR3 sequence: CASSLEGTYGYTF. Written as DNA, the CDR3 is TGTGCCAGCAGCTTAGAGGGGACCTATGGCTACACCTTC.

The chain employs TRBV2 and TRBJ1-6; 12 bases are a match to TRBD1. CDR1 is SNHLY, CDR2 FYNNEI, per germline. This CDR3 spans 15 amino acids. Trimming at V came to 6 bases and at J to 6 bases, leaving 3 bases not matched to a gene. In nucleotides, the CDR3 is TGTGCCAGCAGGCCGGGACAGGGGGCTAATTCACCCCTCCACTTT. Translation: CASRPGQGANSPLHF.

The chain employs TRBV29-1 and TRBJ2-2; 9 positions agree with TRBD1. Germline V gene data show CDR1 as SQVTM and CDR2 as ANQGSEA. The CDR3 runs 14 residues. J gave up 5 bases and V 6 bases, and 7 bases lay outside the gene matches. The CDR3 sequence is CSVKGQGRTGELFF. CDR3 sequence (DNA): TGCAGCGTCAAGGGACAGGGCCGTACCGGGGAGCTGTTTTTT.

This clonotype was picked up a small number of times. This sequence joins TRBV24-1 and TRBJ2-7, with D perhaps being TRBD1 or TRBD2 (5 bases each). The assigned J gene may be wrong: the sequence end matches TRBJ2-1 better. The CDR3 sequence is 11 residues long. CDR1 and CDR2 (germline): KGHDR, SFDVKD. The CDR3 spells CATSLGGEQFF. For the CDR3, the DNA is TGTGCCACCAGTCTTGGGGGTGAGCAGTTCTTC.

This clonotype was seen at least ten times. This chain uses TRBV9 with TRBJ1-1; the match to TRBD1 covers 7 bases. The CDR3 runs to 16 residues. J was trimmed by 0 bases and V by 0 bases; bases with no gene match: 5. CDR1 and CDR2 (germline): SGDLS, YYNGEE. CDR3 sequence reads: CASSVGGDRMNTEAFF. The CDR3 DNA reads as TGTGCCAGCAGCGTAGGGGGGGACAGAATGAACACTGAAGCTTTCTTT.

This clonotype was counted ten times or more. The V and J genes are TRBV7-9 and TRBJ2-5; D remains ambiguous. The CDR3 totals 13 residues. Germline loops: CDR1 SEHNR, CDR2 FQNEAQ (reference sequence). The ends were cut back, 4 bases at V and 8 bases at J, with 14 bases in the middle. The CDR3 bases are TGTGCCAGCAGCTCCCCCGTCCGCGAAACCCAGTACTTC. This translates into CASSSPVRETQYF.

This clonotype was observed at least ten times. The chain has TRBV10-3 and TRBJ2-5; perhaps TRBD1 as D (5 bases). V lost 4 bases and J lost 4, with 10 bases in between. Germline V CDR1 and CDR2: ENHRY, SYGVKD. The CDR3 is made up of 13 amino acids. CDR3 in amino acids: CAISGGRSETQYF. Here the CDR3 DNA reads TGTGCCATCAGTGGGGGCAGATCAGAGACCCAGTACTTC.

This clonotype was counted at least ten times. The rearrangement uses TRBV12-5 and TRBJ2-5, with no clear D. This CDR3 has 14 amino acids. CDR1 LGHNT and CDR2 FRNRAP come from the germline V gene. Trimming left V 0 bases short and J 2 bases short, with 7 bases between. The CDR3 loop reads CASGLVSVQETQYF. The CDR3 DNA reads TGTGCTAGTGGTTTGGTATCAGTACAAGAGACCCAGTACTTC.

This clonotype has more than one count but fewer than ten. J is TRBJ2-1 and V is TRBV7-9; D is ambiguous. V was clipped by 3 bases and J by 0 bases, with 9 bases between them. CDR3 length equals 15 residues. Germline CDR1 and CDR2: SEHNR and FQNEAQ (reference sequence). The CDR3, as DNA: TGTGCCAGCAGCTTCGGTTCGACCTCCTACAATGAGCAGTTCTTC. It specifies CASSFGSTSYNEQFF.

Worth noting for this clonotype: Mismatch with germline at one junction end may stem from a read error. The chain links TRBV24-1 to TRBJ2-2; D call uncertain. CDR1 and CDR2 from the germline V gene are KGHDR and SFDVKD. The CDR3 length is 12 residues. The chain's CDR3 is CATRDSTGELFF. The CDR3 region has the DNA TGTGCCACCAGGGATTCGACCGGGGAGCTGTTTTTT.

The V gene is TRBV3-1, the J gene TRBJ1-3, with 9 nucleotides matching TRBD1. This CDR3 is built from 16 residues. CDR1 is LGHDT and CDR2 is YNNKEL in the germline V gene (reference sequence). The trim removed 3 bases at V and 3 bases at J, leaving 6 bases unmatched. DNA for the CDR3: TGTGCCAGCAGCCAGGGACAGGGCCCGGTTGGAAACACCATATATTTT. This encodes CASSQGQGPVGNTIYF.

This clonotype was recorded at least ten times. This sequence joins TRBV18 and TRBJ2-7; either TRBD1 or TRBD2 may supply D (5 bases each). Trimming took off 1 base at V and 6 bases at J, with 13 bases between the two ends. Per the germline V gene, CDR1 is KGHSH and CDR2 is LQKENI. There are 14 residues in the CDR3. CDR3: CASSPRDPSREQYF. The CDR3 DNA sequence: TGTGCCAGCTCACCACGGGACCCTTCACGCGAGCAGTACTTC.

This clonotype came up a few times. This rearrangement joins TRBV7-9 to TRBJ1-2; D remains ambiguous. V lost 3 bases and J 8 bases, leaving 10 bases between the germline ends. The CDR3 totals 12 residues. Germline V gene sequence: CDR1 SEHNR, CDR2 FQNEAQ (reference sequence). The CDR3 loop is CASSLVGRGYTF. The CDR3 nucleotides read TGTGCCAGCAGCTTGGTAGGGAGAGGCTACACCTTC.

Ten or more counts support this clonotype. The chain is built from TRBV2 and TRBJ1-2; 10 bases match TRBD1. Trimming removed 7 bases from V and 3 bases from J; junction bases left unmatched: 8. The V gene's germline CDR1 is SNHLY and CDR2 FYNNEI. This CDR3 has 15 amino acids. The CDR3 bases are TGTGCCAGCATCAGACGGACAGGGGGGGACTATGGCTACACCTTC. Its protein product is CASIRRTGGDYGYTF. Filled out from reference TRBV2 and TRBJ1-2, the complete variable domain reads EPEVTQTPSHQVTQMGQEVILRCVPISNHLYFYWYRQILGQKVEFLVSFYNNEISEKSEIFDDQFSVERPDGSNFTLKIRSTKLEDSAMYFCASIRRTGGDYGYTFGSGTRLTVV.